The T cell receptor beta chain under discussion was sequenced for a study of low-dose radiotherapy and immunotherapy resistance in tumors. Study in general: Fractions of 0.5 Gy went to Cohort 1 every 2 weeks, totaling 6.5 Gy. While receiving nivolumab 240 mg every two weeks, patients also received ipilimumab 1 mg/kg every six weeks, both intravenously.

The time point is: before trial treatment. Eligibility was restricted to patients presenting with advanced solid tumors that lacked tumor-infiltrating lymphocytes. Many counts were recorded for this clonotype. Trimming removed 3 bases at V and 8 bases at J, with 22 bases between. This CDR3 is 15 amino acids long. The germline V gene encodes CDR1 DFQATT and CDR2 SNEGSKA (reference sequence). Covering alpha and beta chains, TRAV- and TRBV-specific primers were used for the first-strand cDNA. A roughly 20-cycle PCR with a constant-region primer and V-primer adapter amplified TCRs. In TCRdb, the reads were re-called with MiXCR into one record per CDR3 protein. The data hold under 90,000 distinct CDR3 sequences, with 15% to 20% observed a single time.

This receptor was taken from a male donor with prostate cancer. This chain uses TRBV20-1 with TRBJ1-1; perhaps TRBD1 as D (6 bases). This specimen consisted of PBMCs, obtained before treatment. CDR3 residues: CSASIIRGLSKEAFF. DNA of the CDR3: TGCAGTGCTAGCATTATCAGGGGTCTCTCAAAAGAAGCTTTCTTT.